These 27 T cell receptor beta chains were sequenced from one sample in a study of T cells in localized non-small cell lung cancer. Data came from immunoSEQ multiplex PCR; TCRdb stores just in-frame clones and leaves some out. The sample includes roughly 38,000 clones, 80% to 90% seen only once; the top ten take 2.7%. Here the sequenced sample was peripheral blood, taken before any cancer treatment. Receptors originate from a woman aged 40-69 years with stage I lung adenocarcinoma.

Notes on this clone: The identical CDR3 is also encoded by other nucleotide sequences in the sample. The rearrangement joins TRBV19 to TRBJ1-4; TRBD1 is a possible D gene (5 bases). The V gene's germline CDR1 is LNHDA and CDR2 SQIVND (reference sequence). The CDR3 loop spans 13 amino acids. The V end lost 8 bases, the J end lost 5 bases, and 12 bases lay between the germline ends. Here the CDR3 reads CASSSGGNEKLFF. The CDR3 nucleotides are TGTGCCAGTTCATCCGGGGGGAATGAAAAACTGTTTTTT.

The rearrangement links TRBV6-1 to TRBJ2-3, with no clear D. CDR1 MNHNS and CDR2 SASEGT come from the germline V gene. V gave up 0 bases and J gave up 0 bases, with 7 bases separating them. The CDR3 has 15 residues. CDR3 DNA sequence: TGTGCCAGCAGTGAAGCACGGGCCAGCACAGATACGCAGTATTTT. It yields the protein CASSEARASTDTQYF.

The J gene is TRBJ1-1, the V gene TRBV6-5, with D unclear. Trimming removed 6 bases from V and 3 bases from J, with 14 bases in between. The CDR3 length is 14 residues. The germline V gene encodes CDR1 MNHEY and CDR2 SVGAGI. CDR3 nucleotides: TGTGCCAGCAGCAACGACCGCCGGGACACTGAAGCTTTCTTT. Translating it yields CASSNDRRDTEAFF.

This rearrangement joins TRBV7-2 to TRBJ2-5; D may match TRBD1 or TRBD2 (5 bases each). The CDR3 runs to 15 residues. The germline gives CDR1 SGHTA, CDR2 FQGNSA. With 0 bases removed from V and 5 bases from J, the gap between germline ends came to 13 bases. The chain's CDR3 is CASSLASWGLETQYF. In DNA form, the CDR3 reads TGTGCCAGCAGCTTAGCGAGTTGGGGGTTGGAGACCCAGTACTTC. Looking up the rest from reference TRBV7-2 and TRBJ2-5 gives the full variable domain: GAGVSQSPSNKVTEKGKDVELRCDPISGHTALYWYRQSLGQGLEFLIYFQGNSAPDKSGLPSDRFSAERTGGSVSTLTIQRTQQEDSAVYLCASSLASWGLETQYFGPGTRLLVL.

The chain has TRBV27 and TRBJ2-3; D may be TRBD2 (6 bases). CDR1 MNHEY and CDR2 SMNVEV come from the germline V gene (reference sequence). The CDR3 extends over 15 amino acids. V lost 7 bases, J lost 6 bases, and 20 bases lay in between. The CDR3 spells CASIPYGGGGDTQYF. In nucleotides, the CDR3 is TGTGCCAGCATCCCATATGGGGGAGGCGGCGATACGCAGTATTTT.

The genes are TRBV10-2 and TRBJ2-2; D may be TRBD2 (5 bases). Germline V gives CDR1 WSHSY, CDR2 SAAADI. V was shortened by 7 bases and J by 7 bases, with 16 bases between the two germline ends. This CDR3 is 14 amino acids long. The CDR3 sequence: CASIASVNIGELFF. DNA for the CDR3: TGCGCCAGCATAGCGTCTGTAAATATCGGGGAGCTGTTTTTT.

This chain connects TRBV6-5 to TRBJ2-7, with a possible D match to TRBD2 (6 bases). CDR1 MNHEY and CDR2 SVGAGI come from the germline V gene. Trimming shortened V by 0 bases and J by 2 bases, and 14 bases separated the two germline ends. This CDR3 contains 16 residues. The CDR3 region is CASSYSSGGFPYEQYF. The CDR3 DNA sequence: TGTGCCAGCAGTTACTCGTCTGGAGGGTTCCCCTACGAGCAGTACTTC.

The genes are TRBV14 and TRBJ2-7; D gene uncertain. CDR3 size: 12 residues. Trimming left V 1 base short and J 4 bases short, with 5 bases between. Germline loops: CDR1 SGHDN, CDR2 FVKESK. This CDR3 is CASSQGIYEQYF. The CDR3, as DNA: TGTGCCAGCAGCCAAGGAATATACGAGCAGTACTTC.

This chain joins TRBV10-3 and TRBJ2-7, with D tentatively TRBD1 (6 bases). V lost 6 bases to trimming and J lost 1 base, with 7 bases between them. This CDR3 contains 12 residues. Germline lookup yields CDR1 ENHRY and CDR2 SYGVKD. For the CDR3, the DNA is TGTGCCATCAGCGGACAGTCCTACGAGCAGTACTTC. This codes for CAISGQSYEQYF.

The chain links TRBV7-9 to TRBJ1-1; D unclear. The length of the CDR3 is 13 residues. Germline V lookup: CDR1 SEHNR, CDR2 FQNEAQ (reference sequence). V dropped 6 bases and J dropped 3 bases, with 11 bases sitting between them. CDR3 region: CASSLQPHTEAFF. The CDR3 DNA sequence: TGTGCCAGCAGTCTGCAGCCCCACACTGAAGCTTTCTTT.

This chain joins TRBV20-1 and TRBJ2-5; the match to TRBD2 covers 7 bases. Germline values: CDR1 DFQATT, CDR2 SNEGSKA (reference sequence). The length of the CDR3 is 11 residues. The CDR3 DNA reads as TGCGGCGGGAGCACGGAAGAGACCCAGTACTTC. It yields the protein CGGSTEETQYF.

V is TRBV6-1 and J is TRBJ2-7; TRBD1 agrees at 8 bases. This CDR3 is built from 15 residues. The germline V gene encodes CDR1 MNHNS and CDR2 SASEGT. With V trimmed by 0 bases and J by 2 bases, 3 bases remained unmatched. DNA of the CDR3: TGTGCCAGCAGTGAAGCCGGGACAGGACCCTACGAGCAGTACTTC. The encoded protein is CASSEAGTGPYEQYF.

This chain links TRBV7-2 with TRBJ2-1; 8 bases line up with TRBD2. V was clipped by 5 bases and J by 0 bases; unmatched bases: 9. CDR1 and CDR2 (germline): SGHTA, FQGNSA. The CDR3 covers 17 residues. The CDR3 DNA is TGTGCCAGCAGCGCTTCGGTAGCGGGAAGCTCCTACAATGAGCAGTTCTTC. This encodes CASSASVAGSSYNEQFF.

The rearrangement joins TRBV18 to TRBJ2-1, with a possible D match to TRBD2 (5 bases). Germline V lookup: CDR1 KGHSH, CDR2 LQKENI. This CDR3 comprises 13 residues. Trimming stripped 4 bases from V and 7 bases from J, with 11 bases between. The chain's CDR3 is CASSRGILNEQFF. The CDR3 DNA sequence: TGTGCCAGCTCACGAGGGATTCTGAATGAGCAGTTCTTC.

The CDR3 reads CASSLGVVAGNTIYF. The CDR3, as DNA: TGTGCCAGCAGCTTAGGGGTTGTTGCTGGAAACACCATATATTTT. The V gene is TRBV7-2, the J gene TRBJ1-3; D not certain. The CDR3 totals 15 residues. Germline V CDR1 and CDR2: SGHTA, FQGNSA. V was trimmed by 1 base and J by 2 bases, leaving 9 bases between them.

The chain employs TRBV28 and TRBJ2-7; no reliable D call. The CDR3 is 18 residues long. Per germline, CDR1 MDHEN and CDR2 SYDVKM. V was trimmed by 6 bases and J by 0 bases, leaving 24 bases between them. Here the CDR3 reads CASSPAGGRPTSSYEQYF. CDR3 coding DNA: TGTGCCAGCAGCCCCGCCGGTGGCAGGCCTACCAGCTCCTACGAGCAGTACTTC. The full variable domain, completed using reference TRBV28 and TRBJ2-7, is DVKVTQSSRYLVKRTGEKVFLECVQDMDHENMFWYRQDPGLGLRLIYFSYDVKMKEKGDIPEGYSVSREKKERFSLILESASTNQTSMYLCASSPAGGRPTSSYEQYFGPGTRLTVT.

DNA for the CDR3: TGTGCCAGCAGTGGGATTCGGGCTTTTAGCTCCTACAATGAGCAGTTCTTC. Translated: CASSGIRAFSSYNEQFF. V and J are TRBV6-1 and TRBJ2-1, with D uncertain. V was trimmed by 4 bases and J by 0 bases, leaving 16 bases between them. The germline gives CDR1 MNHNS, CDR2 SASEGT. This CDR3 is 17 amino acids long.

The V call is TRBV28, the J call TRBJ2-7; D call uncertain. The ends were cut back, 10 bases at V and 0 bases at J, with 16 bases in the middle. Germline assignment: CDR1 MDHEN and CDR2 SYDVKM. This CDR3 is built from 14 residues. CDR3 protein: CAIRRQASSYEQYF. The CDR3 coding sequence is TGTGCCATCCGAAGGCAGGCTAGCTCCTACGAGCAGTACTTC.

V usage is TRBV4-1 and J usage is TRBJ2-7, with D possibly being TRBD1 or TRBD2 (5 bases each). The length of the CDR3 is 14 residues. V dropped 2 bases and J dropped 4 bases, with 12 bases sitting between them. In germline, CDR1 is MGHRA, CDR2 YSYEKL. CDR3: CASSQYGTGYEQYF. The CDR3 nucleotides read TGCGCCAGCAGCCAATATGGGACGGGTTACGAGCAGTACTTC.

Of note for this clone: This sample includes further DNA sequences coding for the same CDR3. The chain recombines TRBV23-1 with TRBJ2-3; 16 bases are a match to TRBD2. TRBV23-1 is filed as an ORF, its function uncertain. V trimming: 6 bases; J trimming: 7 bases; junction bases outside the gene matches: 10. This CDR3 spans 17 amino acids. CDR3 in amino acids: CASSPGLAGGPGNTQYF. The CDR3 region has the DNA TGCGCCAGCAGCCCGGGACTAGCGGGAGGGCCGGGAAATACGCAGTATTTT.

In its sample, this clone ranks as large. The chain is built from TRBV27 and TRBJ1-5; no clear D gene. The germline CDR1 and CDR2 sequences are MNHEY and SMNVEV (reference sequence). The ends were cut back, 2 bases at V and 2 bases at J, with 7 bases in the middle. This CDR3 is built from 14 residues. The CDR3 loop reads CASSLGYGNQPQHF. CDR3 nucleotide sequence: TGTGCCAGCAGTTTAGGGTACGGCAATCAGCCCCAGCATTTT.

This chain uses TRBV18 with TRBJ1-1; a weak D match, TRBD1 (5 bases). V gave up 3 bases and J gave up 1 base, with 12 bases separating them. CDR1 and CDR2 from the germline V gene are KGHSH and LQKENI. This CDR3 contains 15 residues. The CDR3 DNA reads TGTGCCAGCTCACCCTCACGACAGAGGAACACTGAAGCTTTCTTT. Residues: CASSPSRQRNTEAFF. The full variable domain, with the rest looked up from reference TRBV18 and TRBJ1-1, is NAGVMQNPRHLVRRRGQEARLRCSPMKGHSHVYWYRQLPEEGLKFMVYLQKENIIDESGMPKERFSAEFPKEGPSILRIQQVVRGDSAAYFCASSPSRQRNTEAFFGQGTRLTVV.

The CDR3 DNA follows: TGCGCCAGCAGCCAAGAGGGTTCCTCCTACAATGAGCAGTTCTTC. Amino acid sequence: CASSQEGSSYNEQFF. V and J are TRBV4-1 and TRBJ2-1; D unclear. Germline values: CDR1 MGHRA, CDR2 YSYEKL. This CDR3 contains 15 residues. V was clipped by 0 bases and J by 0 bases, with 6 bases between them.

V usage is TRBV7-9 and J usage is TRBJ1-5, with a weak D call TRBD1 (6 bases). Germline V gives CDR1 SEHNR, CDR2 FQNEAQ (reference sequence). The CDR3 extends over 16 amino acids. V was pared by 5 bases and J by 6 bases, with 20 bases between. In DNA form, the CDR3 reads TGTGCCAGCAGCCCGGGGGCAGTCACGGGTGGTCAGCCCCAGCATTTT. This gives the protein CASSPGAVTGGQPQHF.

The chain carries TRBV7-9 and TRBJ2-5; the D gene is possibly TRBD2 (5 bases). CDR1 and CDR2 (germline): SEHNR, FQNEAQ (reference sequence). Deletions cut 4 bases from V and 1 base from J, with 22 bases between. The CDR3 has 18 amino acids. CDR3 sequence: CASSSRRETGILQETQYF. As DNA, the CDR3 is TGTGCCAGCAGCTCCCGGAGAGAAACGGGGATTCTCCAAGAGACCCAGTACTTC. The full variable domain, rest sourced from reference TRBV7-9 and TRBJ2-5, is DTGVSQNPRHKITKRGQNVTFRCDPISEHNRLYWYRQTLGQGPEFLTYFQNEAQLEKSRLLSDRFSAERPKGSFSTLEIQRTEQGDSAMYLCASSSRRETGILQETQYFGPGTRLLVL.

This clone showed up just once. The chain joins TRBV25-1 to TRBJ2-6; D gene uncertain. Looked up from germline, CDR1 is MGHDK and CDR2 is SYGVNS. CDR3 length equals 14 residues. V shed 3 bases and J shed 0 bases, with 3 bases lying between them. This CDR3 reads CASSETSGANVLTF. The CDR3 DNA reads TGTGCCAGCAGTGAGACCTCTGGGGCCAACGTCCTGACTTTC.

The CDR3 bases are TGTGCCAGCAGTTACGTGGCAGGGGGAGGCACTGAAGCTTTCTTT. Amino acids: CASSYVAGGGTEAFF. The V gene is TRBV6-5, the J gene TRBJ1-1, with 7 positions matching TRBD1. Trimming cost V 2 bases and J 4 bases; bases outside gene matches: 7. The CDR3 loop spans 15 amino acids. Germline CDR1 is MNHEY and CDR2 is SVGAGI.